Listed below are T cell receptor beta chains from one sample, sequenced in a study of blood T cell repertoires in COVID-19. Sequencing was performed with immunoSEQ multiplex PCR; in TCRdb, only in-frame clones are kept and a portion is missing. The data show just under 250,000 clones, about 89% seen once. Sequences were obtained from PBMCs or T cells enriched from blood (not recorded which). These receptors originate from a woman aged 30 to 39 who had recovered from COVID-19. CDR3s include the opening cysteine and the closing phenylalanine or tryptophan. The D gene is left open where the match is weak. A clone size is listed for some rows: how often the clone was seen (once, few, many), or a class if it is expanded.

-	TRBV18	TRBJ2-7	-	TGTGCCAGCTCCCGGACAGAGTACGAGCAGTACTTC	CASSRTEYEQYF
TRBD1	TRBV18	TRBJ2-3	-	TGTGCCAGCGCGCGACAGGGGGCGACTACAGATACGCAGTATTTT	CASARQGATTDTQYF
TRBD1	TRBV19	TRBJ1-6	-	TGTGCCAGTAAGGTCCAGGGGGCCACACCCCTCCACTTT	CASKVQGATPLHF
-	TRBV23-1	TRBJ2-1	-	TGCGCCAGCACCCTAGACTCCACCCCCTCCTACAATGAGCAGTTCTTC	CASTLDSTPSYNEQFF
TRBD1	TRBV19	TRBJ1-5	once	TGTGCCAGTAGAGCAGGGGGAGTTAGCAATCAGCCCCAGCATTTT	CASRAGGVSNQPQHF
-	TRBV20-1	TRBJ1-2	-	TGCAGTGCTAGTAGTAGTGCGGTACGATACTTCTATGGCTACACCTTC	CSASSSAVRYFYGYTF
-	TRBV19	TRBJ1-5	-	TGTGCCAGTACCGGAAACAGGGAGCGAGGCAATCAGCCCCAGCATTTT	CASTGNRERGNQPQHF
-	TRBV7-2	TRBJ2-5	-	TGTGCCAGCAGCTTAAGGAGGAACCAAGAGACCCAGTACTTC	CASSLRRNQETQYF
-	TRBV11-2	TRBJ2-7	few	TGTGCCAGCAGCCCCCTTCGCCGGACAAGACCATCCTACGAGCAGTACTTC	CASSPLRRTRPSYEQYF
TRBD2	TRBV27	TRBJ2-1	-	TGTGCCAGCAGTCCCTACGGGGGGGGGTACAATGAGCAGTTCTTC	CASSPYGGGYNEQFF
-	TRBV9	TRBJ2-2	-	TGTGCCAGCAGCGCCGACGGGTGGACCGGGGAGCTGTTTTTT	CASSADGWTGELFF
-	TRBV7-6	TRBJ1-1	-	TGTGCCAGCAGCGGCAGGGGTTGGAACACTGAAGCTTTCTTT	CASSGRGWNTEAFF
-	TRBV3-1/TRBV3-2	TRBJ1-2	once	TGTGCCAGCAGCCAAGATGTAGCTAACTATGGCTACACCTTC	CASSQDVANYGYTF
-	TRBV6-2/TRBV6-3	TRBJ1-2	-	TGTGCCAGCAGTCTTGCAAACAGGGAAATCGGACATGGCTACACCTTC	CASSLANREIGHGYTF
TRBD1	TRBV27	TRBJ1-2	-	TGTGCCAGCAGAAACTCGGGACAGGCCTTCTATGGCTACACCTTC	CASRNSGQAFYGYTF
TRBD1	TRBV4-3	TRBJ2-5	-	TGCGCCAGCAGCCAGTACAAACGAGGGACAGGGGACCAAGAGACCCAGTACTTC	CASSQYKRGTGDQETQYF
-	TRBV5-1	TRBJ1-1	-	TGCGCCAGCAGCTTGGCCGGACAGAACTCCGAGGCTTTCTTT	CASSLAGQNSEAFF